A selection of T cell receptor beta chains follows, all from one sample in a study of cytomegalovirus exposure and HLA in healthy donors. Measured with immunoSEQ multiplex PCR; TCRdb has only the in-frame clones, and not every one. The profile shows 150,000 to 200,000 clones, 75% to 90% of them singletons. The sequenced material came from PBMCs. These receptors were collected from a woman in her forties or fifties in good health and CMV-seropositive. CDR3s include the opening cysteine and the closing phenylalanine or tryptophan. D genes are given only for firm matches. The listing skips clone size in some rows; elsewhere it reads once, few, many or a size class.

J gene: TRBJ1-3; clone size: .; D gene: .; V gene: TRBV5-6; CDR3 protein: CASNGRRSGNTIYF; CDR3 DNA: TGTGCCAGCAACGGGCGGAGGAGTGGAAACACCATATATTTT
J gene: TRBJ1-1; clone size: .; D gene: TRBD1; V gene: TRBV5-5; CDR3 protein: CASSLRPGGTEAFF; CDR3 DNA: TGTGCCAGCAGCTTGCGTCCAGGGGGCACTGAAGCTTTCTTT
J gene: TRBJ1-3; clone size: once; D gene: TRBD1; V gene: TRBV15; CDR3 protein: CATSKVGTGGNTIYF; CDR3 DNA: TGTGCCACCAGCAAGGTGGGGACAGGTGGAAACACCATATATTTT
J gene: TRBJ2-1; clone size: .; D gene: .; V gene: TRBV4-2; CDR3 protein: CASSPEGGGSSYNEQFF; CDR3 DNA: TGTGCCAGCAGCCCAGAGGGGGGCGGGAGCTCCTACAATGAGCAGTTCTTC
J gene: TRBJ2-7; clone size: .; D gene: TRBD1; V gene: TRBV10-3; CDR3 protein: CAISERRTGDGSYEQYF; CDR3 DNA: TGTGCCATCAGTGAGCGAAGGACAGGGGACGGCTCCTACGAGCAGTACTTC
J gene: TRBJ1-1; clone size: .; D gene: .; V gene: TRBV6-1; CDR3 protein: CASSPARGNTEAFF; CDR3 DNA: TGTGCCAGCAGTCCCGCTCGGGGTAACACTGAAGCTTTCTTT
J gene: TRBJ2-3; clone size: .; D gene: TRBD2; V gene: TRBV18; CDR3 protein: CASSPRRTSSTDTQYF; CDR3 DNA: TGTGCCAGCTCCCCGCGCAGGACTAGCAGCACAGATACGCAGTATTTT
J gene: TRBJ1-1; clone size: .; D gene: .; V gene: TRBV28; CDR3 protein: CASSHSDREAFF; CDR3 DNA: TGTGCCAGCAGTCATTCGGACAGAGAAGCTTTCTTT
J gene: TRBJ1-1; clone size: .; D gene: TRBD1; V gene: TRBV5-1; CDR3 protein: CASSWTGGGTEAFF; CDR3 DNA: TGCGCCAGCAGCTGGACAGGGGGAGGGACTGAAGCTTTCTTT
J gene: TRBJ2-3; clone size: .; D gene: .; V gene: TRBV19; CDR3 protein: CASNPRDIGDTQYF; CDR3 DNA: TGTGCCAGTAATCCCCGGGACATCGGAGATACGCAGTATTTT
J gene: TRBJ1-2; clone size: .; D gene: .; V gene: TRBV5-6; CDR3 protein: CASSLSQVIHGYTF; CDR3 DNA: TGTGCCAGCAGCCTCTCTCAGGTGATCCATGGCTACACCTTC
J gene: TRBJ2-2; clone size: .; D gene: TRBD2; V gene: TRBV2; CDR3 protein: CASSVGSGGTGELFF; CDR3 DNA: TGTGCCAGCAGTGTCGGGAGCGGGGGAACCGGGGAGCTGTTTTTT
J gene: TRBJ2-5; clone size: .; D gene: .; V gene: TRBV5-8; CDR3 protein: CASSPRRGETQYF; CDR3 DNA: TGTGCCAGCAGCCCCAGGAGGGGAGAGACCCAGTACTTC
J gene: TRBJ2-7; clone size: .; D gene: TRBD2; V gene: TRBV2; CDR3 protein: CASSKREFDEQYF; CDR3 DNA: TGTGCCAGCAGTAAGCGGGAATTCGACGAGCAGTACTTC
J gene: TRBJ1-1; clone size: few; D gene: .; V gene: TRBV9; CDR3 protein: CASSSPEKGGTEAFF; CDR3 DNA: TGTGCCAGCAGCAGCCCCGAAAAAGGGGGAACTGAAGCTTTCTTT
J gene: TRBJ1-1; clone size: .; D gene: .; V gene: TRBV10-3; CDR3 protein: CAIGRGNTEAFF; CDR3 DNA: TGTGCCATCGGGCGGGGGAACACTGAAGCTTTCTTT
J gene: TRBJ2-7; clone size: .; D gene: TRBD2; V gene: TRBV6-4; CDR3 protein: CASSARPTSDAYEQYF; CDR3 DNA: TGTGCCAGCAGTGCCCGCCCGACTAGCGATGCCTACGAGCAGTACTTC
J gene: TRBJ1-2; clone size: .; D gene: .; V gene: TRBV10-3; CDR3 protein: CAISIEGEVGGYTF; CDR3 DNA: TGTGCCATCAGTATCGAGGGAGAGGTGGGTGGCTACACCTTC
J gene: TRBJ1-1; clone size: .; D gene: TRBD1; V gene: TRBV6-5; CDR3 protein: CASIRDRRRTEAFF; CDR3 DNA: TGTGCCAGCATCCGGGACAGGAGGCGCACTGAAGCTTTCTTT
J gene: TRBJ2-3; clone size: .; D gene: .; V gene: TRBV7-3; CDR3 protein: CASSLNNGGTDTQYF; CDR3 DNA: TGTGCCAGCAGCTTAAATAACGGGGGCACAGATACGCAGTATTTT
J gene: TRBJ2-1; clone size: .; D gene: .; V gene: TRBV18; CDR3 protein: CASSPNSVVEQFF; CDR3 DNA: TGTGCCAGCTCACCGAATTCGGTTGTTGAGCAGTTCTTC
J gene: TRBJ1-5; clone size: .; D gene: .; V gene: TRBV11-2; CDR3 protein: CASSTPSSGHQPQHF; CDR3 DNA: TGCGCCAGCAGCACCCCATCTTCGGGACACCAGCCCCAGCATTTT
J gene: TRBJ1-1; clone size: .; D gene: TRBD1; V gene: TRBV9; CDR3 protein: CASSVEWDRGKAFF; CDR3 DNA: TGTGCCAGCAGCGTAGAGTGGGACAGGGGAAAGGCTTTCTTT
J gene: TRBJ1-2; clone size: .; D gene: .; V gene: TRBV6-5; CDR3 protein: CASTYSWGSNYGYTF; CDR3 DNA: TGTGCCAGTACCTATTCTTGGGGCTCTAACTATGGCTACACCTTC
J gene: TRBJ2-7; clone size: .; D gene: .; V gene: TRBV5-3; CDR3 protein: CARSSSGRRARYEQYF; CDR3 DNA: TGTGCCAGAAGCTCCTCGGGTCGGAGGGCTCGCTACGAGCAGTACTTC
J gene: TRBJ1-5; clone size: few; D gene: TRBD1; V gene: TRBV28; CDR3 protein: CASSSGQGLNQPQHF; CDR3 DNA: TGTGCCAGCAGTTCGGGACAGGGATTAAATCAGCCCCAGCATTTT
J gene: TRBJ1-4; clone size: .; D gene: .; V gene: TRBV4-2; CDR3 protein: CASSPMGRPGRNEKLFF; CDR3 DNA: TGTGCCAGCAGCCCTATGGGGCGCCCCGGACGAAATGAAAAACTGTTTTTT
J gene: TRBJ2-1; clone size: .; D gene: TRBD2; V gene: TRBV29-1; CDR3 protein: CSVVPSGRAYNEQFF; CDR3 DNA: TGCAGCGTTGTTCCTAGCGGGAGGGCCTACAATGAGCAGTTCTTC
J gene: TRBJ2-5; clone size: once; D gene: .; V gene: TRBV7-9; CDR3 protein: CASSLGMSRLQETQYF; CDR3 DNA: TGTGCCAGCAGCTTAGGGATGAGCAGACTACAAGAGACTCAGTACTTC